This T cell receptor (beta chain) derives from a study of T-cell memory formation after mild COVID-19. Findings of the study overall: Whether second-wave clones peaking at day 37 were SARS-CoV-2 specific went unconfirmed. Memory from before infection featured some responding clones, which suggests cross-reactive memory joined. Contracting clones from day 15 to 85 showed balanced CD4/CD8; later expanders favored CD4+.

Using constant-segment primers, 5'RACE produced TCR alpha and TCR beta cDNA libraries carrying sample barcodes and UMIs. In TCRdb, the 5' RACE reads were re-called with MiXCR into one record per CDR3 protein. Of about 450,000 distinct CDR3 sequences in the sample, under 25% were seen once. Comments on this clonotype: The antigen is undetermined.

Germline CDR1 is KGHSH and CDR2 is LQKENI. The ends lost 0 bases at V and 5 bases at J; junction bases unmatched: 12. The CDR3 extends over 18 amino acids. The sequenced sample consisted of PBMCs or a T cell subset sorted from them (not recorded which). The chain couples TRBV18 to TRBJ2-3; 9 bases align to TRBD2. The TCR originated in an adult woman who had mild COVID-19 (a few samples of this study predate the infection). Cell type and time point are not known. The CDR3 coding sequence is TGTGCCAGCTCACCACCGGTTGCGGGGGGGCCTTCAATAGATACGCAGTATTTT. Protein: CASSPPVAGGPSIDTQYF.